This TCR beta chain comes out of a study of blood T cell repertoires in COVID-19. Whole-study context: Spain, Italy and the United States supplied samples that represented acute and convalescent COVID-19. Sample material is recorded as cDNA or gDNA derived from T cells, B-cell-depleted T cells, or PBMCs.

This clone was counted between two and nine times. The CDR3 is 15 amino acids. Germline V gives CDR1 KGHSH, CDR2 LQKENI. Trimming cost V 3 bases and J 1 base; bases outside gene matches: 2. Membership in each cohort depended on participant-reported clinical history. Per the authors' pipeline: Estimation of nucleated cell counts was performed using reference gene primer amplification. The protocol was immunoSEQ multiplex PCR, while the TCRdb copy is restricted to in-frame clones and leaves out a portion. V and J calls and clone size are given by that table; D and trimming were obtained from the DNA. The table has around 300,000 clones, roughly 91% seen once; the top ten hold approximately 2%.

Source material: PBMCs or T cells enriched from blood (not recorded which). The chain has TRBV18 and TRBJ1-2; 10 bases line up with TRBD1. The clonotype was recovered from an older woman who had recovered from COVID-19. The CDR3 protein is CASSPTGGDNYGYTF. As DNA, the CDR3 is TGTGCCAGCTCACCGACAGGGGGCGATAACTATGGCTACACCTTC.